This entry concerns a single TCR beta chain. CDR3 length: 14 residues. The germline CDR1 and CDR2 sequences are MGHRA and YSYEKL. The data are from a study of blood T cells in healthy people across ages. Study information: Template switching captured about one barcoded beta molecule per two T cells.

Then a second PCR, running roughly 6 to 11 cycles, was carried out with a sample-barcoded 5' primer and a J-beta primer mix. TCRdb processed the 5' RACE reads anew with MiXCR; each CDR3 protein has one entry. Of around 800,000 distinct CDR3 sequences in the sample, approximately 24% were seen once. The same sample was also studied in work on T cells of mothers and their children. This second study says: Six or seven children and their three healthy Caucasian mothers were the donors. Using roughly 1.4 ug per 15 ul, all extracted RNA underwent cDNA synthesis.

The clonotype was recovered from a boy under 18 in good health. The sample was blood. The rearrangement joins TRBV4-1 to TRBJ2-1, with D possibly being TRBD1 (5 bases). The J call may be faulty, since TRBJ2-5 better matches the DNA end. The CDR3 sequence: CASSQEDSSWTQYF. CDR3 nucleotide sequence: TGCGCCAGCAGCCAAGAAGACAGTTCGTGGACCCAGTACTTC.